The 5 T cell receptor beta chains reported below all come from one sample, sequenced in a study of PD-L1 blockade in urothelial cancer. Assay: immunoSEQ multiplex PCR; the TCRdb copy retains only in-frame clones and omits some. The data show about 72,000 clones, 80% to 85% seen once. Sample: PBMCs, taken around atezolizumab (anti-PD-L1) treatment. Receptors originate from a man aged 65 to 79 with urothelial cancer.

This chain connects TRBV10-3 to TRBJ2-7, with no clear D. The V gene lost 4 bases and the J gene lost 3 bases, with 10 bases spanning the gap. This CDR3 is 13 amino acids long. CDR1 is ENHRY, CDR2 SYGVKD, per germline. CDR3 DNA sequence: TGTGCCATCAGTGTCGAAAAACACTACGAGCAGTACTTC. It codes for CAISVEKHYEQYF.

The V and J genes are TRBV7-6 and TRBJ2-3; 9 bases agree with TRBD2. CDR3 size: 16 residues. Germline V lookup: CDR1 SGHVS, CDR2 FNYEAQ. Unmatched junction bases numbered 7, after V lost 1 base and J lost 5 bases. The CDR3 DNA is TGTGCCAGCAGCTTAGGGGCGGGAGGGCCAGTAGATACGCAGTATTTT. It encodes CASSLGAGGPVDTQYF.

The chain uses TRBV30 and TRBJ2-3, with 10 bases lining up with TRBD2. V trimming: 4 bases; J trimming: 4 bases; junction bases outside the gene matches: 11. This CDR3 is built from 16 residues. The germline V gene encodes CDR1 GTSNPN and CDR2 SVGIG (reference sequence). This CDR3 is CAWTLLAGPVSDTQYF. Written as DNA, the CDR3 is TGTGCCTGGACCCTACTAGCGGGACCGGTATCAGATACGCAGTATTTT.

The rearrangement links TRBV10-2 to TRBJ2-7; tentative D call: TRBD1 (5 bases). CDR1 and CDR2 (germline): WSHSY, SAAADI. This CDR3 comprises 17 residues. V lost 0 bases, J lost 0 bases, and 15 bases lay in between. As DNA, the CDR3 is TGCGCCAGCAGTGAGTCGACGTTCGCAGGGAACTCCTACGAGCAGTACTTC. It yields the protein CASSESTFAGNSYEQYF.

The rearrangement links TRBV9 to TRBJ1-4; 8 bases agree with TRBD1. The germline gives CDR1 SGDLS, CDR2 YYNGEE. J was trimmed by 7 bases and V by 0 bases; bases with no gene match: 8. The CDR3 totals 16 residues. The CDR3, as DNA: TGTGCCAGCAGCGTAGAGGCAGGGGGCCGGAGTGAAAAACTGTTTTTT. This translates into CASSVEAGGRSEKLFF.